This T cell receptor (beta chain) derives from a study of tumor-infiltrating lymphocytes in primary liver carcinoma. At the level of the study: Ages ranged from 30 to 69, with HCC or mixed HCC-cholangiocarcinoma.

Whole-study results and caveats: Blood's top-250-clone fraction was significantly lower than that of tumors (p = 0.039).

The CDR3 is 14 residues long. Germline lookup yields CDR1 LNHDA and CDR2 SQIVND (reference sequence). Comment on this clonotype: What it binds is not known. The junction does not match germline at one end; this may be a read error.

Co-extracted RNA and DNA came from roughly 21-30 mg of unsorted bulk tissue. Patients' primary liver carcinoma was surgically resected. The patients carried chronic HBV infection and had received no treatment. A primer in the constant region served to generate TCR beta cDNA from roughly 450 ng of total RNA. It was through three nested multiplex PCR rounds of slightly modified ARM-PCR that TCR beta libraries arose. TRBV1-TRBV30 forward primers paired with a C-beta reverse primer were used in the first two PCR rounds, which ran approximately 11 cycles each. TCRdb ran MiXCR on the multiplex PCR reads and lists one entry per CDR3 protein. The sample yields more than 100,000 distinct CDR3 sequences, nearly 70% seen once.

The TCR originated in a woman aged 55-70 years with primary liver carcinoma and hepatitis B virus infection. The sequencing input was tumor-adjacent normal liver tissue. The chain uses TRBV19 and TRBJ2-3, with 7 bases aligning to TRBD1. For the CDR3, the DNA is TGTGCCAGTAGCCGACAGGGTATCACAGATACGCAATATTTT. Its translation: CASSRQGITDTQYF.